This T cell receptor (beta chain) derives from a study of CD8 T cells in ankylosing spondylitis. TCRdb redid the calling of the 5' RACE reads with MiXCR, one entry per CDR3 protein. The sample records a few hundred thousand distinct CDR3 sequences, roughly 12% being singletons. General study results and limits: Disease-linked clones were reportedly significantly enriched in matched ankylosing spondylitis synovial fluid. About 8 highly homologous variants formed a TCR beta motif that appeared characteristic of ankylosing spondylitis blood.

The V end lost 0 bases, the J end lost 7 bases, and 13 bases lay between the germline ends. CDR1 and CDR2 from the germline V gene are SGHRS and YFSETQ. The CDR3 consists of 14 residues. In its sample, this clonotype was seen a few times. The antigen remains undetermined. Sequencing was performed on blood, either unsorted or a sorted T cell fraction (not recorded which). The chain joins TRBV5-1 to TRBJ1-1; D perhaps matches TRBD1 (6 bases). This TCR was sampled from a male donor with ankylosing spondylitis. CDR3 sequence (DNA): TGCGCCAGCAGCTTGGAGGGGGGGCGGGGTGAAGCTTTCTTT. This encodes CASSLEGGRGEAFF.